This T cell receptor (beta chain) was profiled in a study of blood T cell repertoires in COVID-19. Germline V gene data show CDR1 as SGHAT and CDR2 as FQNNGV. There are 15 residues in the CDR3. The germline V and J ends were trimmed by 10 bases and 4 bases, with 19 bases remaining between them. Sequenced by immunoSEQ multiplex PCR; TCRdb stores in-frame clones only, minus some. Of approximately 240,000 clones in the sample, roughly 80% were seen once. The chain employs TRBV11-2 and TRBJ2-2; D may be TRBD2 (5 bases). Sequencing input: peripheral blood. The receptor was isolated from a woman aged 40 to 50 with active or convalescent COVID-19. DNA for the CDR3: TGTGCCACCCCCAGGTGGGAGCTTGGCACCGGGGAGCTGTTTTTT. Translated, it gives CATPRWELGTGELFF.